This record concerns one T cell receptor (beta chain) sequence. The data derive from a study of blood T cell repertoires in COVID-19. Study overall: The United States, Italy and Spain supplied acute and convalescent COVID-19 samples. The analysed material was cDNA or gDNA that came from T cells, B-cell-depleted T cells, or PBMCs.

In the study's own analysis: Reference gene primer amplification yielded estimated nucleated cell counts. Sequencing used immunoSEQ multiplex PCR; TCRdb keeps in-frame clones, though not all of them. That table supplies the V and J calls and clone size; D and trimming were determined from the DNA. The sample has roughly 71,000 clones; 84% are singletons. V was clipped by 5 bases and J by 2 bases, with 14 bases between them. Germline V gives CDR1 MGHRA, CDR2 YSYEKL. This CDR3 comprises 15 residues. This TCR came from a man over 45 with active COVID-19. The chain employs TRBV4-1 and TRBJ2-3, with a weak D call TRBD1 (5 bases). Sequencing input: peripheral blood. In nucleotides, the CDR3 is TGCGCCAGCAGCTCACGTACGACAGACACAGATACGCAGTATTTT. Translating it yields CASSSRTTDTDTQYF.